What follows are 22 T cell receptor beta chains derived from one specimen sequenced in a study of blood T cells in healthy people across ages. Together with a sample-barcoded 5' primer, a J-beta primer mix was included in a second PCR lasting about 7 to 11 cycles. Each CDR3 protein gets one entry after TCRdb re-called the 5' RACE reads with MiXCR. This sample has some 790,000 distinct CDR3 sequences; under 30% occur once, and the top ten carry roughly 17%. Sequencing used blood. The receptors stem from a woman of 80 years or more in good health.

The chain joins TRBV6-2 or TRBV6-3 to TRBJ1-5; D is unresolved. The CDR3 consists of 16 residues. Germline-derived CDR1 and CDR2 are MNHEY and SVGEGT. With 7 bases removed from V and 2 bases from J, the gap between germline ends came to 18 bases. CDR3 in DNA: TGTGCCAGCACCCCCTGGGGAGGATTTGGCAATCAGCCCCAGCATTTT. Encoded protein: CASTPWGGFGNQPQHF.

This clonotype was seen a handful of times. The J gene is TRBJ1-1, the V gene TRBV2, with 7 bases lining up with TRBD1. V gave up 5 bases and J gave up 4 bases; unmatched junction bases: 4. Germline CDR1 and CDR2: SNHLY and FYNNEI. The CDR3 runs 13 residues. CDR3 amino acids: CASSLQGTTEAFF. CDR3 in DNA: TGTGCCAGCAGTTTACAGGGGACCACTGAAGCTTTCTTT.

This clonotype was counted ten times or more. The chain carries TRBV6-5 and TRBJ1-2; 7 positions agree with TRBD1. CDR3 length: 15 amino acids. CDR1 is MNHEY, CDR2 SVGAGI, per germline. J was trimmed by 3 bases and V by 7 bases; bases with no gene match: 11. The CDR3 is CASTKRDSGYYGYTF. The CDR3 DNA is TGTGCCAGCACTAAGAGGGACAGCGGGTACTATGGCTACACCTTC.

This clonotype was recorded a few times. CDR3 DNA: TGTGCCAGCAGTCCGACCCGCCTGAGACTAGCGGGGGTAGACAATGAGCAGTTCTTC. It codes for CASSPTRLRLAGVDNEQFF. The chain joins TRBV27 to TRBJ2-1; 12 bases align to TRBD2. V was clipped by 5 bases and J by 5 bases; unmatched bases: 16. The CDR3 spans 19 residues. In germline, CDR1 is MNHEY, CDR2 SMNVEV (reference sequence).

The V gene is TRBV5-1, the J gene TRBJ2-4; TRBD2 matches at 9 bases. The DNA end favors TRBJ2-5, so the J call may be wrong. Germline V CDR1 and CDR2: SGHRS, YFSETQ. The CDR3 spans 14 residues. The CDR3 coding sequence is TGCGCCAGCAGCGGCCTAGCGGGAAAAGAGACCCAGTACTTC. It yields the protein CASSGLAGKETQYF.

V is TRBV2 and J is TRBJ1-2, with 7 bases fitting TRBD1. V shed 8 bases, J shed 4 bases, and the junction held 7 bases outside the gene matches. Germline V lookup: CDR1 SNHLY, CDR2 FYNNEI. This CDR3 has 13 residues. CDR3 residues: CASRDSDLYGYTF. In nucleotides, the CDR3 is TGTGCCAGCCGGGACAGCGACCTCTATGGCTACACCTTC.

The chain employs TRBV28 and TRBJ2-1; D possibly matches TRBD1 or TRBD2 (5 bases each). The better agreement between TRBJ2-7 and the DNA end casts doubt on the J call. Germline V gives CDR1 MDHEN, CDR2 SYDVKM. The CDR3 totals 17 residues. The CDR3 bases are TGTGCCAGCAGTCGGGACGGCTCTCGGGTCGGCTACAATGAGCAGTACTTC. This sequence encodes CASSRDGSRVGYNEQYF.

This rearrangement joins TRBV7-2 to TRBJ2-7; 7 bases line up with TRBD1. The CDR3 has 18 amino acids. The germline gives CDR1 SGHTA, CDR2 FQGNSA. The ends lost 4 bases at V and 0 bases at J; junction bases unmatched: 15. DNA for the CDR3: TGTGCCAGCAGCTCCCTCCCCCCTAGAGGGGACAGCTCCTACGAGCAGTACTTC. Amino acid sequence: CASSSLPPRGDSSYEQYF.

This clonotype has ten or more counts. The CDR3 sequence is CATSRDSRMGGYTF. CDR3 bases: TGTGCCACCAGCAGAGATTCGAGGATGGGGGGCTACACCTTC. The V gene is TRBV15, the J gene TRBJ1-2; D remains ambiguous. This CDR3 is 14 amino acids long. CDR1 and CDR2 from the germline V gene are LNHNV and YYDKDF (reference sequence). Trimming removed 0 bases at V and 8 bases at J, with 13 bases between.

This clonotype was seen ten or more times. The J gene is TRBJ2-5, the V gene TRBV7-2; no clear D gene. Germline V gives CDR1 SGHTA, CDR2 FQGNSA. This CDR3 region has 15 residues. The V end was cut by 3 bases, the J end by 1 base, with 12 bases between. CDR3 coding DNA: TGTGCCAGCAGCTTCCTGGGGATCATCCAAGAGACCCAGTACTTC. Translation: CASSFLGIIQETQYF.

The chain recombines TRBV18 with TRBJ1-2; 7 bases are a match to TRBD1. The V gene end was trimmed by 0 bases and the J gene end by 4 bases; junction bases not matched to a gene: 5. The germline gives CDR1 KGHSH, CDR2 LQKENI. CDR3 length equals 15 residues. The CDR3 loop is CASSPPSQGGYGYTF. CDR3 DNA: TGTGCCAGCTCACCACCGTCGCAGGGGGGCTATGGCTACACCTTC.

The sample holds many counts of this clonotype. The chain has TRBV7-6 and TRBJ2-3, with D uncertain. CDR1 and CDR2 from the germline V gene are SGHVS and FNYEAQ. V was clipped by 2 bases and J by 1 base, with 7 bases between them. The CDR3 consists of 14 residues. Written as DNA, the CDR3 is TGTGCCAGCAGCTTATTTTCTGGCACAGATACGCAGTATTTT. It translates to CASSLFSGTDTQYF.

This clonotype was seen many times. V gene TRBV2 combines with J gene TRBJ2-3; weak D call: TRBD1 (5 bases). This CDR3 has 16 amino acids. Trimming removed 6 bases from V and 3 bases from J, with 19 bases in between. Germline-derived CDR1 and CDR2 are SNHLY and FYNNEI. The DNA for the CDR3 is TGTGCCAGCAGCAAAATGGGGCAGGTTAAGACAGATACGCAGTATTTT. It is translated as CASSKMGQVKTDTQYF.

In regard to this clonotype: This may stem from a read error, because a much larger clone lies one nucleotide away. The V call is TRBV28, the J call TRBJ2-7, with D perhaps matching TRBD2 (6 bases). Germline assignment: CDR1 MDHEN and CDR2 SYDVKM. The length of the CDR3 is 16 residues. The CDR3, as DNA: TGTGTCAGCAGTTTCCTCACGGGCGGGGTGGGGTACGAGCAGTACTTC. Residues: CVSSFLTGGVGYEQYF.

This clonotype has at least ten counts. J is TRBJ2-1 and V is TRBV6-6; 7 positions agree with TRBD1. V was clipped by 6 bases and J by 8 bases; unmatched bases: 4. The length of the CDR3 is 12 residues. Germline assignment: CDR1 MNHNY and CDR2 SVGAGI (reference sequence). CDR3 amino acids: CASSDRAHEQFF. In DNA form, the CDR3 reads TGTGCCAGCAGCGACAGGGCGCATGAGCAGTTCTTC.

The chain couples TRBV10-3 to TRBJ1-5; TRBD1 is a possible D gene (6 bases). Trimming took 10 bases from V and 5 from J, leaving 15 bases between them. Germline CDR1 is ENHRY and CDR2 is SYGVKD. The CDR3 contains 13 residues. CDR3 DNA: TGTGCCACCGGGGACAATAGGGATCAGCCCCAGCATTTT. Amino acid sequence: CATGDNRDQPQHF.

The chain carries TRBV11-3 and TRBJ2-3; 11 positions match TRBD2. The length of the CDR3 is 15 residues. The ends lost 5 bases at V and 2 bases at J; junction bases unmatched: 3. Germline-derived CDR1 and CDR2 are SGHNT and YENEEA. CDR3 residues: CASSGSGGATDTQYF. DNA of the CDR3: TGTGCCAGCAGCGGTAGCGGGGGGGCCACAGATACGCAGTATTTT.

This clonotype was seen a handful of times. CDR3 sequence reads: CASSLNQVVLDSNEQFF. For the CDR3, the DNA is TGTGCCAGCAGTTTAAATCAGGTGGTCCTTGATAGCAATGAGCAGTTCTTC. This chain uses TRBV27 with TRBJ2-1; no definite D call. The V and J ends lost 2 bases and 6 bases respectively, with 20 bases between them. The CDR3 totals 17 residues. Germline V CDR1 and CDR2: MNHEY, SMNVEV (reference sequence).

This clonotype has a handful of counts. An end of the junction does not agree with germline; a read error may underlie this. The chain carries TRBV20-1 and TRBJ2-1; TRBD2 agrees at 9 bases. This CDR3 is 16 amino acids long. The germline CDR1 and CDR2 sequences are DFQATT and SNEGSKA (reference sequence). The CDR3: CSASLPSGAPYNGQFF. CDR3 DNA sequence: TGCAGTGCTAGTTTGCCTAGCGGGGCACCCTACAATGGGCAGTTCTTC.

The chain links TRBV7-2 to TRBJ2-1; maybe TRBD2 (5 bases). The CDR3 runs 14 residues. Trimming removed 1 base at V and 5 bases at J, with 9 bases between. CDR1 is SGHTA, CDR2 FQGNSA, per germline. The CDR3 sequence is CASSLVGRDNEQFF. CDR3 DNA sequence: TGTGCCAGCAGCTTAGTCGGGCGGGACAATGAGCAGTTCTTC.

The gene calls are TRBV5-1 and TRBJ1-5; D is perhaps TRBD1 (6 bases). Trimming left V 5 bases short and J 3 bases short, with 15 bases between. Germline V gene sequence: CDR1 SGHRS, CDR2 YFSETQ. The length of the CDR3 is 15 residues. DNA for the CDR3: TGCGCCAGCAGGAAACCGACAGGTCACAATCAGCCCCAGCATTTT. The encoded protein is CASRKPTGHNQPQHF. The complete variable domain, with remaining parts taken from reference TRBV5-1 and TRBJ1-5, reads KAGVTQTPRYLIKTRGQQVTLSCSPISGHRSVSWYQQTPGQGLQFLFEYFSETQRNKGNFPGRFSGRQFSNSRSEMNVSTLELGDSALYLCASRKPTGHNQPQHFGDGTRLSIL.

On this clonotype itself: It may be a read error: a sequence one base away is much more abundant. The chain is built from TRBV7-6 and TRBJ2-1, with D tentatively TRBD1 or TRBD2 (5 bases each). The CDR3 extends over 14 amino acids. Trimming stripped 5 bases from V and 13 bases from J, with 21 bases between. Per the germline V gene, CDR1 is SGHVS and CDR2 is FNYEAQ. This CDR3 reads CASSPGTPKETQFF. CDR3 DNA sequence: TGTGCCAGCAGCCCCGGGACCCCCAAAGAGACCCAGTTCTTC.